Described below is a single T cell receptor beta chain sequence and its context. This specimen comes from a study of CD8 T cells in Susac syndrome. After removal of 0 bases from V and 3 bases from J, the junction contained 2 bases not matched to a gene. The CDR3 runs to 16 residues. Germline CDR1 and CDR2: MNHEY and SVGAGI. The authors reverse transcribed roughly 0.5 to 1 ug RNA with random hexamers. MiXCR, run by TCRdb on the immunoSEQ multiplex PCR reads, gives a single entry per CDR3 protein. The sample has 65,000 to 95,000 distinct CDR3 sequences; nearly 95% are singletons. The V call is TRBV6-5, the J call TRBJ2-3; 11 bases fit TRBD2. The sequencing sample was made of CD8+ T cells from PBMCs. The sequence was obtained from a human donor with Susac syndrome. CDR3 sequence: CASSYSGTSGTDTQYF. The CDR3 nucleotides are TGTGCCAGCAGTTACTCTGGGACTAGCGGTACAGATACGCAGTATTTT.